This T cell receptor beta chain stems from a study of cytomegalovirus exposure and HLA in healthy donors listed by TCRdb under 2017. Broadly, across the study: An earlier analysis of roughly 570 of the donors reported 276 Gb of sequence data and 95 million to 130 million unique TCR beta sequences obtained from 180 million or so T cells. Of the 300 to 450 genotyped donors, approximately 80% were placed in the genetic ancestry cluster associated with self-reported Caucasian donors. Donor age, sex, ethnicity and CMV serostatus were compiled alongside the repertoire data. About five DR-DQ haplotypes were handled as single units for association and clustering because linkage in the cohort was strong. A later analysis re-examined previously published TCR beta repertoires from several hundred donors and added high-resolution HLA genotyping to investigate patterns of TCR occurrence. Class I and class II HLA loci were covered by the typing at four-digit resolution. On average, roughly 200,000 unique TCR beta nucleotide sequences were sequenced per donor among 350 to 400 genotyped donors of the cohort, with 15% to 20% of those sequences being non-productive. The number of donors typed differed by locus, with roughly 620-630 for A, B, C, DRB1 and DQB1, 522 for DQA1, some 570 for DPA1, and some 450 for DPB1. The study combined high-throughput TCR immunosequencing, statistical association of individual TCRs with disease status, and machine learning to predict cytomegalovirus infection status. Using immunosequencing, the study profiled T cell repertoires from about 650 subjects and related those repertoires to cytomegalovirus serostatus. The aim of the study was to test whether cataloging public T cell receptors could identify signatures of past pathogen exposure. Roughly 290 gigabases of sequencing data and 70 million to 100 million unique TCR sequences made up an early release that covered about 640 HLA-typed donors. Every discovery cohort repertoire had been produced on one sequencing platform. In the later analysis, no new phenotypic data were used to find candidate immune exposures; instead, reliance was placed on TCR beta sequences and their occurrence across donors. In an earlier analysis of 500 to 650 of the donors, high-throughput TCR beta sequencing was used to judge whether each TCR beta V gene segment behaved as functional or pseudogenic. Genome-wide SNP genotypes for about 60% of the roughly 670 donors were used in a later genetic analysis, which treated that subset as a discovery cohort. A separate validation cohort of 100 to 150 different subjects was used in addition to the approximately 670-subject first cohort. What the study reported, not specific to this receptor: A later genetic analysis reported fewer N-insertions in productive TCRs among donors in an Asian-associated ancestry cluster than the roughly 620-donor mean. Broadly in line with IMGT annotations, most TCR beta V segments showed up in productive rearrangements about 87% or about 30% of the time in an earlier analysis of around 600 of the donors. In both the original and validation cohorts, the classifier was reported to diagnose cytomegalovirus status with high specificity and sensitivity. When HLA alleles, especially DR and DQ, strongly co-occurred, TCR associations were difficult to assign to individual alleles. A cluster of highly shared sequence variants was judged likely to be a technical artifact of the sequencing pipeline. This cohort had only TCR beta chains sequenced, and the lack of alpha or paired-chain data limited which features could be detected. A further reported finding was that TCR beta sequences accurately predicted the HLA-A and HLA-B alleles for most subjects in the first cohort. The study gave a list of more than 150 TCR beta chains associated with cytomegalovirus. Presence/absence analyses assumed roughly uniform sequencing depth across donors, an assumption that may not hold. Because HLA typing was missing for some donors at each locus, association tests included only the typed subset. A later analysis reported that several top co-occurrence clusters appeared linked to parvovirus B19, influenza, CMV and Epstein-Barr virus. Because counts were too low, some 16 rarely observed V segments, including chromosome 9 orphons, were excluded from the earlier analysis of 587 of the donors. In a later analysis, most CMV-associated TCR beta chains were found to appear HLA-restricted, with HLA associations seemingly driven largely by CMV exposure. Three of the identified cytomegalovirus-associated TCR beta chains were confirmed in vitro to be specific for cytomegalovirus antigens. CMV serostatus was the only immune exposure information available for the cohort. Linkage disequilibrium might explain the correlated functional status among segregating V segments, but an unknown experimental factor could not be excluded. A later analysis associated approximately 17,000 TCR beta sequences with specific HLA alleles at a false discovery rate of 0.05. A later genetic analysis associated a missense DCLRE1C variant with V-gene and J-gene trimming of TCR beta chains, and an independent cohort replicated the association. A later analysis found that TCR association rates varied across HLA loci, with DRB1 alleles showing the most associated TCRs and HLA-C alleles the fewest. According to the authors, the approach could potentially be generalized to other disease states and immunological phenotypes. In a later analysis, HLA-associated TCR beta chains showed more clonal expansion and lower generation probabilities than non-associated chains that were equally common. Across donors, most TCR sequences were observed very rarely, whereas some public TCRs were present in many individuals.

The library was made by the immunoSEQ multiplex PCR assay. A mixture of 60 forward primers for TCR Vbeta segments and 13 reverse primers for TCR Jbeta segments was used in the multiplex PCR. The CDR3 region of rearranged TCR beta genes was amplified from genomic DNA by a multiplex PCR assay. The Illumina HiSeq System was used to sequence the amplified TCR beta libraries as 87-base-pair reads. The study's processing was this. A later analysis counted 75 million to 100 million unique TCR beta chains across the 500 to 850 repertoires, and some 12 million of these chains were shared by at least two donors. Raw reads were error-corrected and collapsed into unique sequences by a nearest-neighbor algorithm in which closely related sequences were merged to remove PCR and sequencing errors. V, D and J gene segments were assigned by aligning CDR3 sequences to IMGT reference sequences. For a sequence to be retained, at least a six-nucleotide match to both a V gene segment and a J gene segment was required. Rearrangements were called productive when the CDR3 lacked stop codons and stayed in frame with V and J; all others were non-productive. Following IMGT convention, CDR3 was defined as the stretch from the second conserved V-encoded cysteine to the conserved J-encoded phenylalanine. Sequences without an unambiguous match to a single V gene segment were excluded from the earlier analysis of a few hundred of the donors. An earlier analysis of almost 600 of the donors classified V segments as functional when productive rearrangements were above 56.7% and as segregating when the standard deviation between donors was above 5%. To diagnose cytomegalovirus status from the catalog of TCR beta chain sequences, a statistical classification framework was built. In a later analysis, TCR nucleotide sequences were compared against IMGT/GENE-DB human TR gene sequences so that V and J genes could be assigned. In a later analysis, CDR3 sequences and most-parsimonious VDJ recombination scenarios were assigned using the TCRdist pipeline. In a later analysis, each TCR beta chain was defined by its CDR3 amino acid sequence together with its V-gene family, and reads without a unique V-gene family were excluded. A later analysis removed several hundred highly shared, low-generation-probability nucleotide sequences to deal with suspected cross-contamination and a sequencing artifact. A later analysis calculated a clonal expansion index for each public chain from normalized within-repertoire ranks of inferred template counts. A later analysis computed generation probabilities with a VDJ recombination model fitted to out-of-frame rearrangements, and checked the results against IGoR. A later analysis scored TCR-TCR, TCR-HLA and TCR-CMV co-occurrence with hypergeometric tests, applying a repertoire-size bias correction to TCR pairs. False discovery rates were estimated in a later analysis by permuting HLA or CMV assignments 20 times. A later analysis grouped co-occurring TCRs with DBSCAN, adding TCRdist sequence similarity when clustering within HLA-allele-positive subsets. Repertoires with fewer than 30,000 or more than 120,000 public chains were left out of co-occurrence clustering, as were about five repertoires with anomalous nucleotide sharing. TCRdb took this table from immuneACCESS and kept in-frame rearrangements with V and J called. Such tables lack part of the clones; where checked against another copy, unresolved V genes explain under half of the gap, and the rest is unexplained. That table furnishes V, J and clone size, whereas the DNA furnished D and trimming. The sample table lists about 200,000 clones, approximately 85% of them with a count of one. About 3% of the sample lies in the top ten.

The cohort consisted of fewer than 700 healthy bone marrow donors. At the time of sampling, all cohort members were nominally healthy, though unrecorded immune exposures were likely present. The donor was CMV seronegative and was included in the group of under 450 seronegative cohort members. Every donor gave a peripheral blood sample, and the peripheral blood mononuclear cells from that sample were used for TCR beta sequencing. The Qiagen DNeasy Blood Extraction Kit was used to extract genomic DNA from the blood cell samples. This clone was observed a handful of times. Its antigen remains undetermined. It has no much larger one-base neighbor in the sample; base qualities were not kept. This TCR came from a woman in her thirties or forties in good health and CMV-seronegative. Sequences were obtained from PBMCs.

The nucleotide sequence is given as TGTGCCAGCAGAGGGGACAGGGTGCACGGGGAGCTGTTTTTT. It translates as CASRGDRVHGELFF. The chain employs TRBV6-6 and TRBJ2-2, with TRBD1 matching 9 junction bases. CDR1 is given as MNHNY and CDR2 as SVGAGI, both from the germline V gene (reference sequence). V is trimmed back by 6 bases and J by 7 bases, and the junction contains 6 bases that no gene match accounts for. The CDR3 starts with the cysteine, ends with the phenylalanine, and has 14 residues. The CDR3 DNA has 42 bases and is translated from base 1.